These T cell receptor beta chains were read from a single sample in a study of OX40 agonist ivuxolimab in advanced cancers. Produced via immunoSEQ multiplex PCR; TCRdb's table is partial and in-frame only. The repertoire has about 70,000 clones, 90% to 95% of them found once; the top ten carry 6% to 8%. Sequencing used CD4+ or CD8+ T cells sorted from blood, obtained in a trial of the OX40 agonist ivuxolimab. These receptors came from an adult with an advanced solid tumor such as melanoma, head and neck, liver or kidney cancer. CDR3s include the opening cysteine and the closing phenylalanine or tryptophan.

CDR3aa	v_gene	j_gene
CSVRSSGTDTQYF	TRBV29-1	TRBJ2-3
CASSLGTGLSEQYF	TRBV27	TRBJ2-7
CAWSSGGSEGYTF	TRBV30	TRBJ1-2
CASIKGANQRGRELFF	TRBV7-6	TRBJ2-2
CASSVGGGGDNEQFF	TRBV9	TRBJ2-1
CASSRGTGGYEQYF	TRBV27	TRBJ2-7
CASSSRLAGDYNEQFF	TRBV9	TRBJ2-1
CASSGTDRIYEQYF	TRBV5-1	TRBJ2-7
CASSLSGGGIYEQYF	TRBV27	TRBJ2-7
CASSETGFLGYGYTF	TRBV2	TRBJ1-2
CSVEASGSLSSYEQYF	TRBV29-1	TRBJ2-7
CASSSLAGEYNEQFF	TRBV19	TRBJ2-1
CASSPGTENTEAFF	TRBV5-8	TRBJ1-1
CASSPTGGGTEAFF	TRBV11-2	TRBJ1-1
CASSFPGTNKETQYF	TRBV11-2	TRBJ2-5
CASSPPSLGLWDSPLHF	TRBV4-1	TRBJ1-6
CASSVGRTGNDGYTF	TRBV6-5	TRBJ1-2
CASSLLAAEVF	TRBV7-3	TRBJ2-7
CAWSVFSGQPQHF	TRBV30	TRBJ1-5
CASSPSGTGFEKLFF	TRBV5-1	TRBJ1-4
CASSPRDGPDGYTF	TRBV6-6	TRBJ1-2
CASSLGLGSQPQHF	TRBV5-1	TRBJ1-5
CASSRDSTNQPQHF	TRBV6-6	TRBJ1-5
CASNGYGYTF	TRBV19	TRBJ1-2
CASRYGHASSYEQYF	TRBV6-5	TRBJ2-7
CASSSQGNYGYTF	TRBV7-8	TRBJ1-2
CASSPIGQGTFLYEQYF	TRBV19	TRBJ2-7
CASSLLLAGTSTDTQYF	TRBV5-1	TRBJ2-3
CASSLGNSAAAVYEQFF	TRBV7-2	TRBJ2-1
CASSPGLTYEQYF	TRBV7-9	TRBJ2-7
CASSPHPYTYNEQFF	TRBV27	TRBJ2-1
CASRRTEGGTEAFF	TRBV6-6	TRBJ1-1
CATSNLAAEAFF	TRBV15	TRBJ1-1
CAWEGGAAYEQYF	TRBV30	TRBJ2-7
CASGGLYEQYF	TRBV12-5	TRBJ2-7
CASSQERQGPGYTF	TRBV4-1	TRBJ1-2
CASSPSELSSYEQYF	TRBV18	.
CASSDALAGFSYNEQFF	TRBV27	TRBJ2-1
CAAGRGAGFSTDTQYF	TRBV7-8	TRBJ2-3
CASSPNRRSDSYNEQFF	TRBV13	TRBJ2-1
CASSREDRGYEQYF	TRBV5-5	TRBJ2-7
CASSDSPASMTEAFF	TRBV6-4	TRBJ1-1
CASKFGPGQGDRTYEQYF	TRBV19	TRBJ2-7
CASSLTLWDTQYF	TRBV7-3	TRBJ2-3
CASSRGGARDTQYF	TRBV5-6	TRBJ2-3
CASTETGSRNTF	TRBV12-5	TRBJ1-2
CASSQGGGESYEQYF	TRBV4-1	TRBJ2-7
CAISELWEGGGEQFF	TRBV10-3	TRBJ2-1
CASSPGTGNGYTF	TRBV7-9	TRBJ1-2
CSATTYRQGLHGYTF	TRBV29-1	TRBJ1-2
CASSEAFSGGLGDTQYF	TRBV2	TRBJ2-3
CASSLFFTGSNTEAFF	TRBV5-4	TRBJ1-1
CASSEDLSYNSPLHF	TRBV7-9	TRBJ1-6
CSVAPGLSYEQYF	TRBV29-1	TRBJ2-7
CASSLAGGYNEQFF	TRBV6-5	TRBJ2-1
CASSDSAEGSYTGELFF	TRBV6-4	TRBJ2-2
CASSLRRGGAWEQYF	TRBV13	TRBJ2-7
CASSLAQNQETQYF	TRBV7-9	TRBJ2-5
CASSVGGGPNEKLFF	TRBV9	TRBJ1-4